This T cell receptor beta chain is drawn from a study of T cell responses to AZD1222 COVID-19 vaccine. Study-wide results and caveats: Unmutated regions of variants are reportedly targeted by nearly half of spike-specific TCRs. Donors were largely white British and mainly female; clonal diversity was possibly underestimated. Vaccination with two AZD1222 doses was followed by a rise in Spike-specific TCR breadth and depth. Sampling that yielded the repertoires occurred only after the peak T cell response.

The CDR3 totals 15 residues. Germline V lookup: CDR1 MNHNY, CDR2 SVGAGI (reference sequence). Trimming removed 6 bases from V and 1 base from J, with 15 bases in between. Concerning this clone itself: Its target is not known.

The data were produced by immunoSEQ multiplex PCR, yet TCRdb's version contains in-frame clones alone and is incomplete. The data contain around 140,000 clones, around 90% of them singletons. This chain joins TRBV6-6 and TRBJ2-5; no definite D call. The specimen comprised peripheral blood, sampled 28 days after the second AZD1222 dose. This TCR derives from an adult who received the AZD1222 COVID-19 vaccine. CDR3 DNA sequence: TGTGCCAGCAGCAAGACCGGGCCGCTCCAAGAGACCCAGTACTTC. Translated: CASSKTGPLQETQYF.